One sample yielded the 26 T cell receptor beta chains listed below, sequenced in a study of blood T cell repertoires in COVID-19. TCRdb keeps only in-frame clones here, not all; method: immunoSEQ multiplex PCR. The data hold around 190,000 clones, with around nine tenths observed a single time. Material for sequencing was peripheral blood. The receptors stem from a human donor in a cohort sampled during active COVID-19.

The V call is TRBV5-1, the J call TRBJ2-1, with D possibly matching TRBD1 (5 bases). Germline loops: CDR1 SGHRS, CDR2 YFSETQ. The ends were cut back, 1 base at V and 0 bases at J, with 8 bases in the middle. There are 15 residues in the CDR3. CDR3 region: CASSLQGSSYNEQFF. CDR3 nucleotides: TGCGCCAGCAGCTTGCAGGGAAGCTCCTACAATGAGCAGTTCTTC.

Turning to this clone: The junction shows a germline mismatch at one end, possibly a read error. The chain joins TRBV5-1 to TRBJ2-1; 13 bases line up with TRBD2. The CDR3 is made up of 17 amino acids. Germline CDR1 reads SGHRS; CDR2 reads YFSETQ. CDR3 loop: CASSLWGTSGTYNEQFF. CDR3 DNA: TGCGCCAGCAGCTTGTGGGGGACTAGCGGGACCTACAACGAGCAGTTCTTC.

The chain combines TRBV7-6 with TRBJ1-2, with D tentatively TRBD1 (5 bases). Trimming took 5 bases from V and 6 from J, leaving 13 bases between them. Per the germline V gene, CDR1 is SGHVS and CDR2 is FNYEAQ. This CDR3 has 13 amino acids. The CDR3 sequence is CASSPQGSDGYTF. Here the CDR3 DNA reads TGTGCCAGCAGCCCGCAGGGTTCTGATGGCTACACCTTC.

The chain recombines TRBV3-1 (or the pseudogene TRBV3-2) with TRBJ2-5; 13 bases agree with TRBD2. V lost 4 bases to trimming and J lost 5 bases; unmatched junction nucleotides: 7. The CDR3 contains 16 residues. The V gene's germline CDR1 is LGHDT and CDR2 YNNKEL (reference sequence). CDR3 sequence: CASSPQLAGGPETQYF. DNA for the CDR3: TGTGCCAGCAGCCCACAACTAGCGGGAGGGCCGGAGACCCAGTACTTC.

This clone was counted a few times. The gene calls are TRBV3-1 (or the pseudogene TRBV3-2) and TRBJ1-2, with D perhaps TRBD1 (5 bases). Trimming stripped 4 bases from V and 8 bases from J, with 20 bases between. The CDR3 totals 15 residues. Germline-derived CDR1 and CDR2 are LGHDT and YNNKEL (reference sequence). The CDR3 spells CASSPADTRAGGYTF. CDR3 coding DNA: TGTGCCAGCAGCCCAGCGGACACTCGGGCGGGGGGCTACACCTTC.

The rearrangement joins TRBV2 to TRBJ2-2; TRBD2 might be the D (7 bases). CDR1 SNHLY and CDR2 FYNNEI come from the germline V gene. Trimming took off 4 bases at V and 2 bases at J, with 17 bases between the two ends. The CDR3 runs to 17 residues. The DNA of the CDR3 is TGTGCCAGCAGTGTCTTCGGGGGGCCTGGTAACACCGGGGAGCTGTTTTTT. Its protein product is CASSVFGGPGNTGELFF.

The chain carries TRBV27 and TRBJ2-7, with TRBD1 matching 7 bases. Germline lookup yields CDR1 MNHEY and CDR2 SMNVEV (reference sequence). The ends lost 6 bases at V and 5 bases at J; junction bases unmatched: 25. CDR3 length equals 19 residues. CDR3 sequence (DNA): TGTGCCAGCAGACCCGCCCGACAGGGACAACCGTCGTCTCCCCACGAGCAGTACTTC. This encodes CASRPARQGQPSSPHEQYF.

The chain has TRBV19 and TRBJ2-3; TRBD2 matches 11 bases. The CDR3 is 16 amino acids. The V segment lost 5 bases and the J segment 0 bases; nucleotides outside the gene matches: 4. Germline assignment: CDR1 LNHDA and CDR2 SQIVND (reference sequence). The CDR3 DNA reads TGTGCCAGTAGTTCGACTAGCGGGATCAGCACAGATACGCAGTATTTT. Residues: CASSSTSGISTDTQYF.

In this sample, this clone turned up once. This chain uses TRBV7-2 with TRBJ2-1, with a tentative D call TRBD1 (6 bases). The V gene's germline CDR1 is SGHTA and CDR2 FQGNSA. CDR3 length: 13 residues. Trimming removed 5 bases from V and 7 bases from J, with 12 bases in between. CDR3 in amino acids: CASSQGPGNEQFF. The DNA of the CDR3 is TGTGCCAGCAGCCAGGGGCCTGGGAATGAGCAGTTCTTC.

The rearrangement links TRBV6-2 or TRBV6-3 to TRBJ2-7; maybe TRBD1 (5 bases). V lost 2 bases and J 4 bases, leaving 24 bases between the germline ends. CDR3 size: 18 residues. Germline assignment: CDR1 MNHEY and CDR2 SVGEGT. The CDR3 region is CASSYPGGGRALGYEQYF. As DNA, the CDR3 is TGTGCCAGCAGTTACCCCGGCGGCGGCAGGGCGTTAGGTTACGAGCAGTACTTC.

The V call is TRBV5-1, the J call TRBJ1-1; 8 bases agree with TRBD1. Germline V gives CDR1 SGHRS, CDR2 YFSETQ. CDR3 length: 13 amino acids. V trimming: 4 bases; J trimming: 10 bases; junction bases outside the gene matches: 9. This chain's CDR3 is CASSPQGQGGAFF. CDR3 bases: TGCGCCAGCAGCCCGCAAGGACAGGGTGGAGCTTTCTTT.

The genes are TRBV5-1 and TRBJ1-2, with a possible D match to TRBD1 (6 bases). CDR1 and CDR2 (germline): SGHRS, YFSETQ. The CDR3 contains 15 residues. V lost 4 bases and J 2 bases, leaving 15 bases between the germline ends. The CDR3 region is CASSPNGQSNYGYTF. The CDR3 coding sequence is TGCGCCAGCAGCCCGAACGGACAGTCCAACTATGGCTACACCTTC.

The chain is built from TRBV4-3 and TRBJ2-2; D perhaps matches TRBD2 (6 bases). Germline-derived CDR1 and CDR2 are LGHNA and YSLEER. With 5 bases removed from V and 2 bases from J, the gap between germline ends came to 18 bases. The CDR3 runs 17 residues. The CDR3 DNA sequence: TGCGCCAGCAGCAGGACTAACCCAACCTTAAACACCGGGGAGCTGTTTTTT. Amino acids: CASSRTNPTLNTGELFF.

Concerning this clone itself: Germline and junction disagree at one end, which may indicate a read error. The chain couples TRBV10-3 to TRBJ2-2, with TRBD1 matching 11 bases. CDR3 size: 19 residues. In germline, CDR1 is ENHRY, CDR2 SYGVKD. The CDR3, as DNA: TGTGCCATCCGTGATTCAGGGGACAGGGGGACCGCGAACACCGGGGAGCTGTTTTTT. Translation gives CAIRDSGDRGTANTGELFF.

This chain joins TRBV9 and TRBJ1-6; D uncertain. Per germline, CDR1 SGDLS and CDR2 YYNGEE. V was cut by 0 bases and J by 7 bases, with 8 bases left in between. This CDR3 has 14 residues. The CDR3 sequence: CASSVATENSPLHF. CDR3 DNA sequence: TGTGCCAGCAGCGTAGCAACAGAAAATTCACCCCTCCACTTT.

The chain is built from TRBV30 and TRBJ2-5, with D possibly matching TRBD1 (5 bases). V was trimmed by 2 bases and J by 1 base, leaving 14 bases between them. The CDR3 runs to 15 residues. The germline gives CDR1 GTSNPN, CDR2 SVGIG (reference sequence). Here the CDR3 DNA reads TGTGCCTGGAGTCCCCCATGGCAGGGCCAAGAGACCCAGTACTTC. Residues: CAWSPPWQGQETQYF.

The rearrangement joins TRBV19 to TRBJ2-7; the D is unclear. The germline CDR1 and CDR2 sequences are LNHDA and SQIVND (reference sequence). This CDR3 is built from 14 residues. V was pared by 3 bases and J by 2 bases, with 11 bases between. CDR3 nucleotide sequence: TGTGCCAGTAGTATGGTTGGAGTAACCTACGAGCAGTACTTC. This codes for CASSMVGVTYEQYF.

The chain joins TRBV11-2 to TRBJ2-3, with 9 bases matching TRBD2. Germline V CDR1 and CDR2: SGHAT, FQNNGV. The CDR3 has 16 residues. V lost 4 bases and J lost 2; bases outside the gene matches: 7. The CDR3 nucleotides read TGTGCCAGCAGCTCGGGGACTAGCTGGGTCACAGATACGCAGTATTTT. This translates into CASSSGTSWVTDTQYF. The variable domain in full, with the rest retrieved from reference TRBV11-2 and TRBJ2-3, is EAGVAQSPRYKIIEKRQSVAFWCNPISGHATLYWYQQILGQGPKLLIQFQNNGVVDDSQLPKDRFSAERLKGVDSTLKIQPAKLEDSAVYLCASSSGTSWVTDTQYFGPGTRLTVL.

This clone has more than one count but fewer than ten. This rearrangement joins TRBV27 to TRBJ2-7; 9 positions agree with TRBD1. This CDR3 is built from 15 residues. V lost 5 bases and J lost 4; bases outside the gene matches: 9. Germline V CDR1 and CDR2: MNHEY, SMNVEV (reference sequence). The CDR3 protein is CASSQSGTGSYEQYF. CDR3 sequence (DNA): TGTGCCAGCAGTCAATCCGGGACAGGGTCGTACGAGCAGTACTTC.

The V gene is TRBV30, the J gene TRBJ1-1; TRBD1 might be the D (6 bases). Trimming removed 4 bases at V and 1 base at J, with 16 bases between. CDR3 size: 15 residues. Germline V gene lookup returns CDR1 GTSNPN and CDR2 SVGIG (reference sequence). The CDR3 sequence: CAWKGTRGRNTEAFF. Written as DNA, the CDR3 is TGTGCCTGGAAGGGGACGAGGGGGAGGAACACTGAAGCTTTCTTT.

DNA for the CDR3: TGTGCCAGCGGTAGCTCCTACGAGCAGTACTTC. Translation gives CASGSSYEQYF. The chain links TRBV7-6 to TRBJ2-7; D unclear. With 8 bases removed from V and 0 bases from J, the gap between germline ends came to 5 bases. The CDR3 is 11 amino acids. CDR1 is SGHVS and CDR2 is FNYEAQ in the germline V gene. Based on the CDR3 plus reference TRBV7-6 and TRBJ2-7, the full variable domain is GAGVSQSPRYKVTKRGQDVALRCDPISGHVSLYWYRQALGQGPEFLTYFNYEAQQDKSGLPNDRFSAERPEGSISTLTIQRTEQRDSAMYRCASGSSYEQYFGPGTRLTVT.

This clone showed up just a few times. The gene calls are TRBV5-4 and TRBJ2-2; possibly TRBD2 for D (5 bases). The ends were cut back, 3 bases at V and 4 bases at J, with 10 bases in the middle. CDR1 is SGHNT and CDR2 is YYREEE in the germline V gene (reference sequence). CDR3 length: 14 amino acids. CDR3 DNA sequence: TGTGCCAGCAGCTCCGGGGAGAGCACCGGGGAGCTGTTTTTT. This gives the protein CASSSGESTGELFF.

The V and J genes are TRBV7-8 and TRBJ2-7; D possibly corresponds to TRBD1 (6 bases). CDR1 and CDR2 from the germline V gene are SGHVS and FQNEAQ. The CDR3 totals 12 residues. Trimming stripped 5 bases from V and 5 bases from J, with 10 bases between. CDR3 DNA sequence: TGTGCCAGCAGCATACAGGGCCACGAGCAGTACTTC. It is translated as CASSIQGHEQYF.

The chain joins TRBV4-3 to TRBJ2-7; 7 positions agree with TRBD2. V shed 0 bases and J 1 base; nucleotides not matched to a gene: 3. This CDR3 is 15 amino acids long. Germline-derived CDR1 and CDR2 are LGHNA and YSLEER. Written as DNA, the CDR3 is TGCGCCAGCAGCCAAGATGGGGGGGGATCCTACGAGCAGTACTTC. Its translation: CASSQDGGGSYEQYF.

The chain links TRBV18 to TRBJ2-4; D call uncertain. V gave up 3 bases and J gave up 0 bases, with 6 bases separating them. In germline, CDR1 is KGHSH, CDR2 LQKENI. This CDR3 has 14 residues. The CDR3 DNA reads TGTGCCAGCTCACCGGGCTCAGCCAAAAACATTCAGTACTTC. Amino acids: CASSPGSAKNIQYF. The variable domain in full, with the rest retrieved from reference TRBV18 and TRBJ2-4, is NAGVMQNPRHLVRRRGQEARLRCSPMKGHSHVYWYRQLPEEGLKFMVYLQKENIIDESGMPKERFSAEFPKEGPSILRIQQVVRGDSAAYFCASSPGSAKNIQYFGAGTRLSVL.

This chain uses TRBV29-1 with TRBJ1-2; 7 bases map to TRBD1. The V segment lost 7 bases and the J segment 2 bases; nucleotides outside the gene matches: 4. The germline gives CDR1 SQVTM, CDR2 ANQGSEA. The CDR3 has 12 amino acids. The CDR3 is CSAEDRNYGYTF. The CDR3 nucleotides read TGCAGCGCCGAGGACAGGAACTATGGCTACACCTTC.